The 8 T cell receptor beta chains presented below share a single source sample, sequenced in a study of blood T cell repertoires in COVID-19. Only in-frame clones appear in the TCRdb table, and some are missing; sequencing was by immunoSEQ multiplex PCR. There are about 250,000 clones in the sample; around 86% occur only once, and approximately 5% lies in the top ten. Sequencing input: peripheral blood. Source of these receptors: a woman at least 80 years old with COVID-19, enrolled during active disease.

This clone was observed a handful of times. J is TRBJ2-7 and V is TRBV11-2; possible D gene TRBD1, 7 bases. CDR1 and CDR2 (germline): SGHAT, FQNNGV. The CDR3 has 16 amino acids. Trimming took off 1 base at V and 5 bases at J, with 18 bases between the two ends. The CDR3 is CASSLGRGTDFHEQYV. For the CDR3, the DNA is TGTGCCAGCAGCTTAGGCCGGGGGACAGATTTTCACGAGCAGTACGTC.

V and J are TRBV4-3 and TRBJ1-4; 10 bases map to TRBD1. CDR1 is LGHNA and CDR2 is YSLEER in the germline V gene. The CDR3 loop spans 16 amino acids. V lost 1 base and J lost 5; bases outside the gene matches: 4. The CDR3 sequence is CASSQAWTGGNEKLFF. The CDR3 DNA follows: TGCGCCAGCAGCCAAGCCTGGACAGGGGGGAATGAAAAACTGTTTTTT.

This chain joins TRBV11-1 and TRBJ1-6, with D tentatively TRBD1 (6 bases). The ends were cut back, 4 bases at V and 7 bases at J, with 14 bases in the middle. Germline V CDR1 and CDR2: SGHAT, FQDESV (reference sequence). CDR3 length: 15 amino acids. The DNA of the CDR3 is TGTGCCAGCAGCTCCTCCGGGGGGCAGAATTCACCCCTCCACTTT. Protein product: CASSSSGGQNSPLHF.

This rearrangement joins TRBV29-1 to TRBJ2-7, with TRBD1 identical over 9 bases. V lost 4 bases and J lost 6; bases outside the gene matches: 10. Per the germline V gene, CDR1 is SQVTM and CDR2 is ANQGSEA. CDR3 size: 14 residues. CDR3 DNA sequence: TGCAGCGTTGTACAAGGGACAGGGTTCGCCGAGCAGTACTTC. It specifies CSVVQGTGFAEQYF.

The chain recombines TRBV28 with TRBJ2-2; D is unresolved. This CDR3 region has 14 residues. Per germline, CDR1 MDHEN and CDR2 SYDVKM. V lost 3 bases and J 2 bases, leaving 7 bases between the germline ends. The CDR3 coding sequence is TGTGCCAGCAGTTTCTTGGCAAACACCGGGGAGCTGTTTTTT. Its translation is CASSFLANTGELFF. Using reference TRBV28 and TRBJ2-2 for the parts outside the CDR3, the full variable domain is DVKVTQSSRYLVKRTGEKVFLECVQDMDHENMFWYRQDPGLGLRLIYFSYDVKMKEKGDIPEGYSVSREKKERFSLILESASTNQTSMYLCASSFLANTGELFFGEGSRLTVL.

The V and J genes are TRBV19 and TRBJ1-1; TRBD1 agrees at 7 bases. This CDR3 comprises 16 residues. Germline V gives CDR1 LNHDA, CDR2 SQIVND (reference sequence). V was clipped by 3 bases and J by 0 bases; unmatched bases: 7. DNA of the CDR3: TGTGCCAGTAGTATCCCCCGACAGGGACTGAACACTGAAGCTTTCTTT. Translation: CASSIPRQGLNTEAFF.

The J gene is TRBJ2-5, the V gene TRBV29-1; 9 bases align to TRBD2. Losses at the gene ends were 6 bases for V and 4 bases for J; bases not matched to a gene: 6. This CDR3 comprises 13 residues. CDR1 SQVTM and CDR2 ANQGSEA come from the germline V gene. DNA of the CDR3: TGCAGCGTCCTAGCGGGGCCGGGAGAGACCCAGTACTTC. Residues: CSVLAGPGETQYF.

The chain has TRBV25-1 and TRBJ1-6, with 7 nucleotides matching TRBD1. J gave up 1 base and V 4 bases, and 10 bases lay outside the gene matches. Per the germline V gene, CDR1 is MGHDK and CDR2 is SYGVNS. The CDR3 has 18 amino acids. CDR3 amino acids: CASSVSQGVGSYNSPLHF. The CDR3 DNA follows: TGTGCCAGCAGTGTCTCCCAGGGGGTAGGGTCCTATAATTCACCCCTCCACTTT.